These 29 T cell receptor beta chains share one sample of origin, sequenced in a study of T cell clonotyping in hematopoietic cell transplantation. Only in-frame clones appear in the TCRdb table, and some are missing; sequencing was by immunoSEQ multiplex PCR. The top ten hold nearly 0.95% of the sample, which has more than 40,000 clones, about 95% seen once. The sequenced material came from peripheral blood mononuclear cells. These receptors all come from a man aged 30-40 years in good health. Some clones in this sample may be carry-over from other donors' samples.

CDR3 coding DNA: TGTGCCAGCTCACAGGGGGTTGAAGGGGGAAGCAATCAGCCCCAGCATTTT. Translating it yields CASSQGVEGGSNQPQHF. This chain joins TRBV18 and TRBJ1-5; TRBD1 might be the D (6 bases). Germline values: CDR1 KGHSH, CDR2 LQKENI. The V and J ends lost 4 bases and 1 base respectively, with 17 bases between them. This CDR3 has 17 residues.

The V call is TRBV27, the J call TRBJ2-7; the D is unclear. Looked up from germline, CDR1 is MNHEY and CDR2 is SMNVEV (reference sequence). Trimming left V 3 bases short and J 8 bases short, with 11 bases between. The CDR3 is made up of 12 amino acids. This chain's CDR3 is CASSLGGRKQYF. CDR3 nucleotide sequence: TGTGCCAGCAGTTTGGGCGGAAGGAAGCAGTACTTC.

Only one count was recorded for this clone. V gene TRBV5-1 combines with J gene TRBJ1-4; 7 positions match TRBD1. CDR3 size: 17 residues. V lost 1 base, J lost 3 bases, and 9 bases stayed unmatched. Germline CDR1 reads SGHRS; CDR2 reads YFSETQ. The CDR3 loop is CASSLRPTTGSNEKLFF. Here the CDR3 DNA reads TGCGCCAGCAGCTTGCGGCCCACGACAGGGTCTAATGAAAAACTGTTTTTT.

V is TRBV28 and J is TRBJ2-3, with D unresolved. The V and J ends lost 1 base and 0 bases respectively, with 11 bases between them. Looked up from germline, CDR1 is MDHEN and CDR2 is SYDVKM. The CDR3 extends over 16 amino acids. The CDR3 loop is CASSLLGPTSTDTQYF. The CDR3 DNA is TGTGCCAGCAGTTTATTAGGCCCCACTAGCACAGATACGCAGTATTTT.

J is TRBJ2-7 and V is TRBV13, with D perhaps matching TRBD1 (5 bases). Trimming removed 0 bases from V and 2 bases from J, with 14 bases in between. There are 16 residues in the CDR3. Per the germline V gene, CDR1 is PRHDT and CDR2 is FYEKMQ (reference sequence). The CDR3 sequence: CASSLGGPGKTYEQYF. CDR3 in DNA: TGTGCCAGCAGCTTAGGGGGTCCAGGGAAGACCTACGAGCAGTACTTC.

V is TRBV6-1 and J is TRBJ2-3; D is unclear. The CDR3 totals 14 residues. Germline CDR1 and CDR2: MNHNS and SASEGT. The V end lost 6 bases, the J end lost 1 base, and 11 bases lay between the germline ends. This chain's CDR3 is CASRSPLGTDTQYF. CDR3 in DNA: TGTGCCAGCAGAAGCCCACTGGGCACAGATACGCAGTATTTT.

The chain combines TRBV5-1 with TRBJ1-1, with D possibly TRBD1 on 5 matching bases. This CDR3 has 16 residues. The V and J ends lost 2 bases and 1 base respectively, with 15 bases between them. CDR1 and CDR2 from the germline V gene are SGHRS and YFSETQ. The DNA for the CDR3 is TGCGCCAGCAGCTTACGGACGGGGCGGGCGAACACTGAAGCTTTCTTT. Translation gives CASSLRTGRANTEAFF.

V is TRBV27 and J is TRBJ2-7; tentative D call: TRBD1 (5 bases). V was clipped by 5 bases and J by 3 bases, with 14 bases between them. CDR3 length: 14 amino acids. The germline V gene has CDR1 MNHEY and CDR2 SMNVEV (reference sequence). In DNA, the CDR3 is TGTGCCAGCAGTCCCCCCCATAGGGGCTACGAGCAGTACTTC. The encoded protein is CASSPPHRGYEQYF.

The chain joins TRBV7-3 to TRBJ1-6, with D possibly TRBD1 on 5 matching bases. Germline V gives CDR1 SGHTA, CDR2 FQGTGA. V gave up 1 base and J gave up 8 bases, with 12 bases separating them. The CDR3 has 15 residues. CDR3 DNA: TGTGCCAGCAGCTTAAGGGCAGGGACCTATTCACCCCTCCACTTT. Protein: CASSLRAGTYSPLHF.

The chain combines TRBV7-9 with TRBJ2-1; D might be TRBD2 (6 bases). From germline, CDR1 is SEHNR and CDR2 FQNEAQ (reference sequence). V lost 5 bases to trimming and J lost 1 base, with 15 bases between them. This CDR3 is 16 amino acids long. CDR3 in DNA: TGTGCCAGCAGCCTGGCCGGGGGACGGTCCTACAATGAGCAGTTCTTC. This translates into CASSLAGGRSYNEQFF.

This chain links TRBV10-3 with TRBJ1-2; no reliable D call. Germline values: CDR1 ENHRY, CDR2 SYGVKD. This CDR3 region has 11 residues. Trimming removed 2 bases from V and 6 bases from J, with 4 bases in between. The CDR3 here is CAISEGNGYTF. The CDR3 DNA sequence: TGTGCCATCAGTGAGGGAAATGGCTACACCTTC.

The CDR3 loop reads CAWNPGGVVRGTDTQYF. In DNA, the CDR3 is TGTGCCTGGAATCCGGGAGGAGTTGTAAGGGGCACAGATACGCAGTATTTT. The gene calls are TRBV30 and TRBJ2-3; 7 nucleotides align to TRBD2. Trimming removed 4 bases from V and 1 base from J; junction bases left unmatched: 14. The CDR3 consists of 17 residues. Germline CDR1 is GTSNPN and CDR2 is SVGIG (reference sequence).

V gene TRBV27 combines with J gene TRBJ2-7; D uncertain. This CDR3 contains 14 residues. Trimming shortened V by 5 bases and J by 4 bases, and 15 bases separated the two germline ends. Germline values: CDR1 MNHEY, CDR2 SMNVEV (reference sequence). The CDR3 nucleotides are TGTGCCAGCAGTCCATGGACGGACGGGTACGAGCAGTACTTC. Its protein is CASSPWTDGYEQYF.

V gene TRBV6-4 combines with J gene TRBJ1-2, with D possibly TRBD1 on 5 matching bases. Germline V gene data show CDR1 as MRHNA and CDR2 as SNTAGT. CDR3 size: 13 residues. V shed 3 bases and J shed 5 bases, with 10 bases lying between them. The CDR3 region is CASSEGEGYGYTF. CDR3 DNA: TGTGCCAGCAGTGAAGGGGAGGGATATGGCTACACCTTC.

This clone was seen a single time. The chain links TRBV11-1 to TRBJ2-7; a weak D match, TRBD2 (6 bases). Looked up from germline, CDR1 is SGHAT and CDR2 is FQDESV (reference sequence). V lost 3 bases and J lost 4, with 19 bases in between. The CDR3 contains 16 residues. The DNA of the CDR3 is TGTGCCAGCAGCTTCTCTCGGGGCGGGGCAGAATACGAGCAGTACTTC. Its translation is CASSFSRGGAEYEQYF.

The chain is built from TRBV6-5 and TRBJ1-5, with D tentatively TRBD1 (6 bases). V lost 0 bases and J lost 6, with 9 bases in between. The CDR3 consists of 14 residues. Germline-derived CDR1 and CDR2 are MNHEY and SVGAGI. CDR3 loop: CASSYSEGVQPQHF. The DNA for the CDR3 is TGTGCCAGCAGTTACTCTGAGGGGGTTCAGCCCCAGCATTTT.

V gene TRBV10-1 combines with J gene TRBJ2-3, with D maybe TRBD2 (5 bases). The V end lost 3 bases, the J end lost 3 bases, and 10 bases lay between the germline ends. This CDR3 has 14 amino acids. Per the germline V gene, CDR1 is WNHNN and CDR2 is SYGVQD (reference sequence). The CDR3 coding sequence is TGCGCCAGCAGTGATTCTAGCCATACAGATACGCAGTATTTT. Translating gives CASSDSSHTDTQYF.

The chain uses TRBV20-1 and TRBJ1-2; no clear D gene. CDR1 is DFQATT and CDR2 is SNEGSKA in the germline V gene (reference sequence). The CDR3 spans 10 residues. V lost 3 bases and J 8 bases, leaving 7 bases between the germline ends. CDR3 sequence reads: CSARSVGYTF. CDR3 in DNA: TGCAGTGCTAGGAGTGTCGGCTACACCTTC.

The chain is built from TRBV5-8 and TRBJ2-5; no firm D call. The CDR3 runs 15 residues. CDR1 SGHTS and CDR2 YDEGEE come from the germline V gene. Trimming took off 0 bases at V and 6 bases at J, with 15 bases between the two ends. CDR3 amino acids: CASSLAPGVVQTQYF. As DNA, the CDR3 is TGTGCCAGCAGCTTGGCCCCGGGTGTGGTCCAGACCCAGTACTTC.

The chain employs TRBV4-1 and TRBJ2-5; D is unclear. V was shortened by 4 bases and J by 3 bases, with 9 bases between the two germline ends. The CDR3 has 13 residues. Germline loops: CDR1 MGHRA, CDR2 YSYEKL. This chain's CDR3 is CASSRTIEETQYF. The CDR3 DNA is TGCGCCAGCAGCCGGACCATCGAAGAGACCCAGTACTTC.

V usage is TRBV5-1 and J usage is TRBJ2-3; D gene unclear. Germline V CDR1 and CDR2: SGHRS, YFSETQ. V was cut by 3 bases and J by 8 bases, with 7 bases left in between. The CDR3 covers 11 residues. The CDR3 coding sequence is TGCGCCAGCAGCTCAGAGGTTACGCAGTATTTT. Residues: CASSSEVTQYF.

J is TRBJ2-5 and V is TRBV5-4; 14 nucleotides agree with TRBD2. Per germline, CDR1 SGHNT and CDR2 YYREEE (reference sequence). This CDR3 has 13 amino acids. After removal of 2 bases from V and 13 bases from J, the junction contained 4 bases not matched to a gene. This CDR3 is CASSFGLAGGLYF. The CDR3 coding sequence is TGTGCCAGCAGCTTTGGACTAGCGGGGGGCCTGTACTTC.

This sequence joins TRBV7-3 and TRBJ2-2; D gene uncertain. The V gene's germline CDR1 is SGHTA and CDR2 FQGTGA. The CDR3 spans 15 residues. Trimming took off 4 bases at V and 1 base at J, with 10 bases between the two ends. CDR3: CASSWTAMNTGELFF. CDR3 nucleotide sequence: TGTGCCAGCAGCTGGACCGCTATGAACACCGGGGAGCTGTTTTTT.

This chain connects TRBV20-1 to TRBJ2-1; D not resolved. In germline, CDR1 is DFQATT, CDR2 SNEGSKA (reference sequence). The V and J ends lost 0 bases and 9 bases respectively, with 6 bases between them. The CDR3 totals 11 residues. The CDR3 protein is CSARDGPEQFF. In DNA form, the CDR3 reads TGCAGTGCTAGAGATGGGCCTGAGCAGTTCTTC.

V gene TRBV12-2 combines with J gene TRBJ1-4; the D call in the table, TRBD1, was not verified against the DNA. TRBV12-2 is designated a pseudogene. The CDR3 consists of 12 residues. CDR3 sequence reads: CARPDINEKLFF. CDR3 in DNA: TGTGCAAGACCGGACATTAATGAAAAACTGTTTTTT.

V is TRBV9 and J is TRBJ1-5, with D perhaps matching TRBD1 (5 bases). CDR3 length: 14 amino acids. Germline CDR1 is SGDLS and CDR2 is YYNGEE. V was pared by 4 bases and J by 3 bases, with 11 bases between. The CDR3 loop is CASSPRGTNQPQHF. As DNA, the CDR3 is TGTGCCAGCAGCCCTCGCGGGACCAATCAGCCCCAGCATTTT.

The chain uses TRBV9 and TRBJ2-3; D is undetermined. Trimming shortened V by 7 bases and J by 5 bases, and 8 bases separated the two germline ends. CDR1 and CDR2 from the germline V gene are SGDLS and YYNGEE. CDR3 size: 11 residues. CDR3 nucleotides: TGTGCCAGCGGACCCTTAGATACGCAGTATTTT. Amino acids: CASGPLDTQYF.

V and J are TRBV5-1 and TRBJ2-3; a weak D match, TRBD2 (5 bases). This CDR3 comprises 17 residues. V was cut by 1 base and J by 3 bases, with 18 bases left in between. Germline V gene data show CDR1 as SGHRS and CDR2 as YFSETQ. As DNA, the CDR3 is TGCGCCAGCAGCTTGTCCCCTAGCCGACGATCAACAGATACGCAGTATTTT. Protein product: CASSLSPSRRSTDTQYF. Full variable domain (outside the CDR3, taken from reference TRBV5-1 and TRBJ2-3): KAGVTQTPRYLIKTRGQQVTLSCSPISGHRSVSWYQQTPGQGLQFLFEYFSETQRNKGNFPGRFSGRQFSNSRSEMNVSTLELGDSALYLCASSLSPSRRSTDTQYFGPGTRLTVL.

The J gene is TRBJ1-2, the V gene TRBV7-6; maybe TRBD1 (5 bases). Germline values: CDR1 SGHVS, CDR2 FNYEAQ. The CDR3 is 19 residues long. With 1 base removed from V and 0 bases from J, the gap between germline ends came to 21 bases. CDR3 in DNA: TGTGCCAGCAGCTTAGTTCGACATAGGCCCGGACAAGCTAACTATGGCTACACCTTC. It specifies CASSLVRHRPGQANYGYTF.